Each of the 5 T cell receptor beta chains below was sequenced from the same sample in a study of blood T cell repertoires in COVID-19. Assay used: immunoSEQ multiplex PCR; TCRdb lists only in-frame clones, some missing. The sample shows about 140,000 clones, around 80% of them seen only once. Material: PBMCs or T cells enriched from blood (not recorded which). Receptors originate from a woman aged 50 to 60 who had recovered from COVID-19.

This clone was detected only a few times. The V gene is TRBV29-1, the J gene TRBJ2-5; D may be TRBD1 (5 bases). The germline V and J ends were trimmed by 1 base and 5 bases, with 8 bases remaining between them. The CDR3 totals 12 residues. Per germline, CDR1 SQVTM and CDR2 ANQGSEA. The CDR3 sequence: CSVEASGETQYF. The CDR3 nucleotides read TGCAGCGTTGAAGCTTCAGGGGAGACCCAGTACTTC.

This chain connects TRBV28 to TRBJ2-7; perhaps TRBD1 as D (5 bases). Germline CDR1 is MDHEN and CDR2 is SYDVKM. This CDR3 contains 14 residues. Trimming took 8 bases from V and 0 from J, leaving 14 bases between them. In DNA form, the CDR3 reads TGTGCCAGCGGCATCTTTAGGGGCTCCTACGAGCAGTACTTC. Translation: CASGIFRGSYEQYF.

The rearrangement joins TRBV28 to TRBJ2-7, with 8 positions matching TRBD2. This CDR3 region has 16 residues. Losses at the gene ends were 6 bases for V and 4 bases for J; bases not matched to a gene: 14. Per germline, CDR1 MDHEN and CDR2 SYDVKM. The CDR3 DNA reads as TGTGCCAGCAGAGCAAGGGAAGGCGGGGGGATTTACGAGCAGTACGTC. It specifies CASRAREGGGIYEQYV.

The chain uses TRBV6-5 and TRBJ1-6; D gene uncertain. There are 13 residues in the CDR3. Deletions cut 10 bases from V and 3 bases from J, with 10 bases between. Germline V gene sequence: CDR1 MNHEY, CDR2 SVGAGI. CDR3 coding DNA: TGTGCCACCTTCCGGGACTATAATTCACCCCTCCACTTT. It specifies CATFRDYNSPLHF.

The gene calls are TRBV5-4 and TRBJ1-6, with 10 bases aligning to TRBD1. This CDR3 is 17 amino acids long. The V gene's germline CDR1 is SGHNT and CDR2 YYREEE (reference sequence). J gave up 5 bases and V 0 bases, and 5 bases lay outside the gene matches. DNA for the CDR3: TGTGCCAGCAGCTTGGGTTGGACAGGGGGTAATAATTCACCCCTCCACTTT. Its translation is CASSLGWTGGNNSPLHF.